The clone carrying this T cell receptor beta chain was seen only a few times. Its cognate antigen is unknown. Each CDR3 protein is one row after TCRdb ran MiXCR on the 5' RACE reads. The sample has over 35,000 distinct CDR3 sequences; about a tenth are singletons. This entry belongs to a study of T-cell memory formation after mild COVID-19. The overall study: The study found TCR clusters largely donor specific.

J lost 5 bases, V lost 5 bases, and 8 bases had no gene match. The CDR3 runs to 13 residues. Per germline, CDR1 DFQATT and CDR2 SNEGSKA (reference sequence). Overall study results and limits: Researchers could not confirm that second-wave clones peaking on day 37 targeted SARS-CoV-2. CD4+ contracting clones were mainly CM and EM; CD8+ ones, EMRA. Day 15 to 85 contracting clones showed balanced CD4/CD8; day 15 to 37 expanders favored CD4+.

What was sequenced was PBMCs or a T cell subset sorted from them (not recorded which). The sequence derives from an adult woman who had mild COVID-19 (a few samples of this study predate the infection). Cell type and time point are not known. The rearrangement links TRBV20-1 to TRBJ1-1, with TRBD1 matching 7 bases. CDR3 sequence (DNA): TGCAGTGCTGTCGGTACAGGGGTTACTGAAGCTTTCTTT. Residues: CSAVGTGVTEAFF.